A single sample gave rise to the 26 T cell receptor beta chains below, sequenced in a study of CD8+ T cells in alopecia areata. Treatment denoted: oral pan-JAK inhibitor, 5-10 mg twice daily. Following RNA extraction, reverse transcription yielded cDNA that acted as the sequencing template. Data came from immunoSEQ multiplex PCR; TCRdb stores just in-frame clones and leaves some out. The sample records approximately 120,000 clones, 60% to 65% being singletons. The sample in question was CD4+ T cells sorted from blood, obtained at week 4, from a patient treated with tofacitinib. These receptors were collected from a human donor with alopecia areata.

J is TRBJ1-5 and V is TRBV18, with unresolved D. Germline V gene data show CDR1 as KGHSH and CDR2 as LQKENI. This CDR3 has 14 residues. The V end was cut by 0 bases, the J end by 1 base, with 4 bases between. DNA of the CDR3: TGTGCCAGCTCACCACCTTCCAGCAATCAGCCCCAGCATTTT. This translates into CASSPPSSNQPQHF.

This clone appeared once. The J gene is TRBJ2-3, the V gene TRBV27, with a tentative D call TRBD1 (5 bases). V lost 3 bases and J 4 bases, leaving 14 bases between the germline ends. CDR3 length: 15 residues. CDR1 is MNHEY, CDR2 SMNVEV, per germline (reference sequence). CDR3 protein: CASSFEWQGPDTQYF. CDR3 coding DNA: TGTGCCAGCAGTTTTGAGTGGCAGGGTCCAGATACGCAGTATTTT.

The count of this clone is one. The rearrangement joins TRBV7-2 to TRBJ2-3, with D possibly TRBD1 on 6 matching bases. V was trimmed by 7 bases and J by 6 bases, leaving 23 bases between them. CDR3 length: 16 amino acids. The germline V gene has CDR1 SGHTA and CDR2 FQGNSA. The CDR3 protein is CASTFRTDGLGDTQYF. The CDR3 DNA sequence: TGTGCCAGCACCTTTAGGACAGATGGATTGGGGGATACGCAGTATTTT.

The chain has TRBV5-6 and TRBJ2-3, with D unresolved. This CDR3 comprises 18 residues. Trimming took 6 bases from V and 1 from J, leaving 24 bases between them. Germline values: CDR1 SGHDT, CDR2 YYEEEE. CDR3 protein: CASNDGRQVVWGTDTQYF. The CDR3 nucleotides read TGTGCCAGCAACGACGGCCGGCAGGTCGTTTGGGGCACAGATACGCAGTATTTT.

V is TRBV5-1 and J is TRBJ2-5; TRBD2 matches 9 bases. The V gene's germline CDR1 is SGHRS and CDR2 YFSETQ. V lost 3 bases, J lost 7 bases, and 4 bases stayed unmatched. The CDR3 has 13 amino acids. DNA for the CDR3: TGCGCCAGCAGCTCCCCGACTAGCGGGACCCAGTACTTC. It specifies CASSSPTSGTQYF.

The chain uses TRBV5-1 and TRBJ1-4; weak D call: TRBD1 (6 bases). Germline-derived CDR1 and CDR2 are SGHRS and YFSETQ. Trimming shortened V by 4 bases and J by 5 bases, and 12 bases separated the two germline ends. The CDR3 totals 14 residues. CDR3 amino acids: CASSPGEENEKLFF. The CDR3, as DNA: TGCGCCAGCAGCCCAGGGGAAGAGAATGAAAAACTGTTTTTT.

This clone was detected a few times. V is TRBV5-1 and J is TRBJ2-1; D is possibly TRBD1 or TRBD2 (6 bases each). The ends were cut back, 0 bases at V and 8 bases at J, with 15 bases in the middle. Germline lookup yields CDR1 SGHRS and CDR2 YFSETQ. CDR3 length equals 15 residues. CDR3 amino acids: CASSLAGGLVDEQFF. CDR3 coding DNA: TGCGCCAGCAGCTTGGCCGGGGGCTTGGTGGATGAGCAGTTCTTC.

This clone was counted a few times. The rearrangement links TRBV7-8 to TRBJ2-2, with 12 bases aligning to TRBD2. The CDR3 covers 18 residues. The trim removed 5 bases at V and 1 base at J, leaving 8 bases unmatched. Germline CDR1 reads SGHVS; CDR2 reads FQNEAQ. This CDR3 reads CASSPRLAGVGNTGELFF. The CDR3 DNA is TGTGCCAGCAGCCCCCGACTAGCGGGAGTAGGGAACACCGGGGAGCTGTTTTTT.

The rearrangement links TRBV6-5 to TRBJ1-1, with a weak D call TRBD1 (6 bases). CDR3 length: 14 residues. Germline CDR1 reads MNHEY; CDR2 reads SVGAGI. The V gene lost 10 bases and the J gene lost 1 base, with 16 bases spanning the gap. The CDR3 here is CAITDRWANTEAFF. The CDR3 DNA reads TGTGCCATAACCGACAGGTGGGCGAACACTGAAGCTTTCTTT.

This clone was counted a few times. V and J are TRBV7-2 and TRBJ2-4; D might be TRBD1 or TRBD2, each matching 6 bases. The length of the CDR3 is 14 residues. Germline values: CDR1 SGHTA, CDR2 FQGNSA. Trimming cost V 0 bases and J 5 bases, with 8 bases left between them. This CDR3 is CASSLAGGQNIQYF. Here the CDR3 DNA reads TGTGCCAGCAGCTTAGCTGGGGGGCAAAACATTCAGTACTTC.

The V gene is TRBV2, the J gene TRBJ2-5; D might be TRBD1 (6 bases). This CDR3 spans 14 amino acids. CDR1 is SNHLY and CDR2 is FYNNEI in the germline V gene. Trimming removed 6 bases from V and 7 bases from J, with 18 bases in between. The CDR3 loop reads CASRQGMSSGTQYF. CDR3 DNA sequence: TGTGCCAGCAGGCAGGGGATGTCATCGGGGACCCAGTACTTC.

A few counts support this clone. The chain combines TRBV7-2 with TRBJ1-1; possibly TRBD1 for D (5 bases). V lost 2 bases to trimming and J lost 8 bases, with 12 bases between them. This CDR3 has 13 residues. Germline V gene data show CDR1 as SGHTA and CDR2 as FQGNSA. The CDR3 reads CASSLSGRREAFF. The CDR3 DNA reads as TGTGCCAGCAGCTTATCGGGGCGGAGGGAAGCTTTCTTT.

The rearrangement joins TRBV13 to TRBJ2-6; D not resolved. V lost 6 bases and J 2 bases, leaving 8 bases between the germline ends. Germline V gene lookup returns CDR1 PRHDT and CDR2 FYEKMQ (reference sequence). The CDR3 runs 14 residues. CDR3 sequence: CASRSNAGANVLTF. CDR3 DNA sequence: TGTGCCAGCAGATCAAACGCTGGGGCCAACGTCCTGACTTTC.

V usage is TRBV11-2 and J usage is TRBJ1-2; D is undetermined. CDR1 and CDR2 from the germline V gene are SGHAT and FQNNGV. The CDR3 is made up of 13 amino acids. Trimming left V 5 bases short and J 3 bases short, with 10 bases between. In nucleotides, the CDR3 is TGTGCCAGCAGCCTCACGGAAGACTATGGCTACACCTTC. This encodes CASSLTEDYGYTF.

Only a few counts were recorded for this clone. This chain links TRBV9 with TRBJ1-5; tentative D call: TRBD1 (6 bases). Trimming removed 0 bases at V and 5 bases at J, with 9 bases between. The germline V gene encodes CDR1 SGDLS and CDR2 YYNGEE. The CDR3 has 14 amino acids. Here the CDR3 reads CASSVAGEDQPQHF. The CDR3 DNA follows: TGTGCCAGCAGCGTAGCAGGGGAGGATCAGCCCCAGCATTTT.

The chain combines TRBV29-1 with TRBJ2-2; D not certain. V was clipped by 4 bases and J by 4 bases, with 7 bases between them. This CDR3 is 12 amino acids long. Germline V CDR1 and CDR2: SQVTM, ANQGSEA. DNA of the CDR3: TGCAGCGTTGGAGGATCCACCGGGGAGCTGTTTTTT. Encoded protein: CSVGGSTGELFF.

This clone was observed a handful of times. The rearrangement uses TRBV18 and TRBJ2-1; possibly TRBD2 for D (5 bases). The CDR3 is made up of 14 amino acids. Trimming cost V 3 bases and J 5 bases, with 11 bases left between them. The germline gives CDR1 KGHSH, CDR2 LQKENI. CDR3 bases: TGTGCCAGCTCACCGTGGGAGAACAACAATGAGCAGTTCTTC. This gives the protein CASSPWENNNEQFF.

The genes are TRBV7-9 and TRBJ1-2; D may be TRBD1 (6 bases). The V gene's germline CDR1 is SEHNR and CDR2 FQNEAQ (reference sequence). This CDR3 has 14 residues. Deletions cut 5 bases from V and 5 bases from J, with 15 bases between. CDR3 bases: TGTGCCAGCAGCCTCGACAGGACCATTTATGGCTACACCTTC. Its translation is CASSLDRTIYGYTF.

The chain joins TRBV5-1 to TRBJ2-5, with a possible D match to TRBD1 (6 bases). Trimming took 4 bases from V and 0 from J, leaving 13 bases between them. Germline CDR1 reads SGHRS; CDR2 reads YFSETQ. CDR3 size: 15 residues. CDR3 in amino acids: CASSVKTGNQETQYF. The CDR3 DNA is TGCGCCAGCAGCGTTAAAACAGGGAACCAAGAGACCCAGTACTTC.

The chain carries TRBV7-9 and TRBJ2-6; 7 positions agree with TRBD1. This CDR3 region has 17 residues. Germline values: CDR1 SEHNR, CDR2 FQNEAQ (reference sequence). With 7 bases clipped from V and 0 bases from J, the junction kept 9 bases outside the gene matches. CDR3 nucleotides: TGTGCCAGCAACGGGGACAGCCTCCCCTCTGGGGCCAACGTCCTGACTTTC. As protein: CASNGDSLPSGANVLTF.

The genes are TRBV10-3 and TRBJ2-7, with TRBD2 matching over 9 bases. Germline CDR1 reads ENHRY; CDR2 reads SYGVKD. The CDR3 has 16 amino acids. V lost 4 bases to trimming and J lost 3 bases; unmatched junction nucleotides: 10. The CDR3 loop is CAISVRAASGIYEQYF. In DNA, the CDR3 is TGTGCCATCAGTGTCAGGGCCGCTAGCGGGATCTACGAGCAGTACTTC.

This clone was observed a handful of times. The J gene is TRBJ1-1, the V gene TRBV6-5; D might be TRBD1 (5 bases). Trimming took off 6 bases at V and 1 base at J, with 9 bases between the two ends. The CDR3 contains 13 residues. Germline V gene sequence: CDR1 MNHEY, CDR2 SVGAGI. The CDR3 sequence is CASRRDGNTEAFF. CDR3 bases: TGTGCCAGCAGGAGGGACGGGAACACTGAAGCTTTCTTT.

The chain combines TRBV4-3 with TRBJ1-4; D not resolved. Trimming took 3 bases from V and 8 from J, leaving 13 bases between them. CDR1 LGHNA and CDR2 YSLEER come from the germline V gene. CDR3 length: 14 residues. CDR3 in DNA: TGCGCCAGCAGCCACTCCCTATCGGCAGAAAAACTGTTTTTT. As protein: CASSHSLSAEKLFF.

The chain carries TRBV9 and TRBJ2-1, with 8 nucleotides matching TRBD2. V dropped 2 bases and J dropped 4; count of bases not matched to a gene: 8. Germline-derived CDR1 and CDR2 are SGDLS and YYNGEE. CDR3 length equals 16 residues. DNA for the CDR3: TGTGCCAGCAGCGTGAGCGGGAGCCCGATTTACAATGAGCAGTTCTTC. Amino acids: CASSVSGSPIYNEQFF.

CDR3 loop: CASSLGVSSGNTIYF. The CDR3 DNA is TGTGCCAGCAGCTTAGGCGTGAGTTCTGGAAACACCATATATTTT. This chain links TRBV13 with TRBJ1-3; D gene ambiguous. The CDR3 is made up of 15 amino acids. Germline V CDR1 and CDR2: PRHDT, FYEKMQ (reference sequence). The V and J ends lost 0 bases and 1 base respectively, with 7 bases between them.

There are a few counts of this clone. CDR3 residues: CASQIGTGWYNEQFF. In DNA form, the CDR3 reads TGTGCCAGCCAAATTGGGACAGGGTGGTACAATGAGCAGTTCTTC. The J gene is TRBJ2-1, the V gene TRBV28; the match to TRBD1 covers 9 bases. V lost 8 bases and J lost 4; bases outside the gene matches: 9. The CDR3 has 15 amino acids. CDR1 is MDHEN, CDR2 SYDVKM, per germline.